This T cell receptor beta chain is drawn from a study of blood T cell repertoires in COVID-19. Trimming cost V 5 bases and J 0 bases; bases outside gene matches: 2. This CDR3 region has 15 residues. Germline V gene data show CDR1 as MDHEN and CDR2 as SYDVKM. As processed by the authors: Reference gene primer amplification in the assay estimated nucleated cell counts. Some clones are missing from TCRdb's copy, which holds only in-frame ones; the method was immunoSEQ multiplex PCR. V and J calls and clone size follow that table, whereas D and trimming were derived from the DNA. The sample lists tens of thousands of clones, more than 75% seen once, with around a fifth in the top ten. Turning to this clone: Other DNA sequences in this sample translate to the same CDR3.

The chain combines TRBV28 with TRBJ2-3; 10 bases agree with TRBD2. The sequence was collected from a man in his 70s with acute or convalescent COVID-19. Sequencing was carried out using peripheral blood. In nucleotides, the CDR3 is TGTGCCAGCAGTCTAGCGGGAGATAGCACAGATACGCAGTATTTT. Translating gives CASSLAGDSTDTQYF.